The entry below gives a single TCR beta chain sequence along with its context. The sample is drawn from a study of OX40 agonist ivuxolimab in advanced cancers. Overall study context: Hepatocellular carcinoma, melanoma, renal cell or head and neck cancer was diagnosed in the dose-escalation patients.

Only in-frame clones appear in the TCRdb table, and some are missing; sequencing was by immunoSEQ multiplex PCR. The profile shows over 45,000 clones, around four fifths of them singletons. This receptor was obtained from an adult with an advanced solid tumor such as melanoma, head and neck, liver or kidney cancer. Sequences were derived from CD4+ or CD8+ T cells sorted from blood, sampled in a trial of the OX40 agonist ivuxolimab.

The CDR3 spells CASSPTGGLLSGEQYF. For the CDR3, the DNA is TGCGCCAGCAGCCCTACCGGGGGACTCCTCTCGGGCGAGCAGTACTTC. J is TRBJ2-7 and V is TRBV5-1; perhaps TRBD2 as D (6 bases). This CDR3 region has 16 residues. V was cut by 4 bases and J by 6 bases, with 23 bases left in between. Germline loops: CDR1 SGHRS, CDR2 YFSETQ.